This T cell receptor (beta chain) was recovered during a study of CD8 T cells in ankylosing spondylitis. TCRdb redid the calling of the 5' RACE reads with MiXCR, one entry per CDR3 protein. The sample includes about 24,000 distinct CDR3 sequences, 10% to 15% of them seen just once. General study points: Clones linked to the disease showed a CD8+ phenotype. They occurred at relatively low frequencies in peripheral blood.

This clonotype was observed a handful of times. As yet, its antigen is unknown. Source material: blood. The clonotype originates from a male donor with ankylosing spondylitis or in good health (not recorded which).

The CDR3 DNA reads TGCAGTGCTAGAGACGGGTTCGGGGGGGAATCACCCCTCCACTTT. Amino acid sequence: CSARDGFGGESPLHF. The chain links TRBV20-1 to TRBJ1-6; D might be TRBD1 (5 bases). V was pared by 0 bases and J by 10 bases, with 16 bases between. The CDR3 spans 15 residues. Per the germline V gene, CDR1 is DFQATT and CDR2 is SNEGSKA (reference sequence).